Sequencing of this T cell receptor beta chain was carried out in a study of beta chain features in type 1 diabetes. Study-level background: Analysis included around 100 million sorted cells drawn from all samples.

Trimming pared 7 bases from V and 2 bases from J, leaving 8 bases between. CDR3 length: 12 amino acids. Germline CDR1 and CDR2: SNHLY and FYNNEI. Investigators reverse transcribed all isolated RNA, so they sequenced expressed TCRB transcripts. The method was immunoSEQ multiplex PCR; TCRdb's version includes in-frame clones alone and lacks a portion of them. The data hold 200,000 to 250,000 clones, with over 8.5% observed a single time. Points on this clone: The antigen is not known.

Study results and limitations: Type 1 diabetes patients showed a moderate but significant shortening of TCRB CDR3s in all four CD4+ subsets. A greater similarity of naive, central memory and Treg TCRB repertoires was seen among patients than among healthy donors.

The TCR originated in a woman aged 18-35 years in good health. V gene TRBV2 combines with J gene TRBJ2-5; D is undetermined. Sequenced sample: naive CD4+ T cells from blood. The CDR3 protein is CASTSEQETQYF. Here the CDR3 DNA reads TGTGCCAGCACAAGCGAACAAGAGACCCAGTACTTC. The whole variable domain, filled in from reference TRBV2 and TRBJ2-5, reads EPEVTQTPSHQVTQMGQEVILRCVPISNHLYFYWYRQILGQKVEFLVSFYNNEISEKSEIFDDQFSVERPDGSNFTLKIRSTKLEDSAMYFCASTSEQETQYFGPGTRLLVL.